This T cell receptor beta chain was sequenced during a study of T cells after yellow fever vaccination (dated by TCRdb to 2018 to 2020). Notes on the research overall: Libraries from fractions with low cell numbers were prepared with the SMART-Seq v4 Ultra Low Input RNA kit. To track T-cell clones before and after primary and booster YFV17D yellow fever vaccination, bulk TCR alpha and beta repertoires were sequenced longitudinally. Two healthy male donors made up the cohort, one aged 18 to 30 years and the other aged 30 to 39 years. Blood was collected at multiple timepoints before and after primary and secondary immunization, and bulk PBMC replicates and cell subsets were isolated. Summary of the overall study and its limitations: Because only a couple of donors were included in the study, the extent to which the findings can be generalized is limited. A small fraction of clonotypes showed up in both the CD4 and CD8 compartments, probably as a result of convergent recombination. Compared with the primary T-cell response, the secondary T-cell response was weaker but faster, peaking on day 5 rather than day 15. FACS-sorted repertoires could contain abundant contaminating clonotypes from the bulk population, so computational filtering was required. Most clones expanded after primary vaccination were re-detected after the booster (96% of CD4 and roughly 87% of CD8), suggesting broad memory maintenance.

In light of the paper, this sample's treatment or condition label describes: live attenuated yellow fever vaccine strain. Two biological replicates of bulk PBMCs were collected at each blood-draw timepoint. A standard Ficoll-Paque protocol was used to isolate PBMCs from peripheral blood. RNA was extracted with TriZol from bulk PBMCs, CD4 and CD8 fractions, and dextramer-positive and dextramer-negative fractions. Inclusive of the bounding cysteine and phenylalanine, the CDR3 is 15 residues long. Of all the DNA, just the CDR3 is kept, 45 bases in frame from base 1. The junction carries 16 bases between V and J, which are trimmed by 8 bases and 2 bases respectively. Reading the germline V gene gives CDR1 MDHEN and CDR2 SYDVKM. In its sample, this clonotype was seen a few times. This clone's antigen is unknown. The record has no base qualities; no much larger clone is one base away. TCR cDNA was made using 5'RACE template switching, a step that added a universal primer site and unique molecular identifiers. cDNA synthesis was primed from both the TCR alpha and TCR beta constant segments. Library amplification involved two PCR steps, and the second step added sample barcodes and sequencing adapters. Sequencing of the libraries was done on either Illumina HiSeq 2500 (2x100 bp) or NovaSeq (2x150 bp). The study's processing was this. MIGEC handled demultiplexing of reads and collapsing into UMI consensus sequences, while MiXCR performed V(D)J alignment. Clonotypes responding to the vaccine were identified with edgeR on replicate PBMC samples, with the criteria of FDR below 0.01 and a log2 fold change above 5 up to day 15. CD4 or CD8 identity was assigned to each bulk clonotype according to whether the clonotype was present at higher abundance in the sequenced CD4 repertoire or the sequenced CD8 repertoire. TCRdb reworked the public reads: Q25 trimming with fastp, MiXCR clone assembly, productive beta chains retained. CDR3 protein duplicates are merged, each entry listing the most common genes and DNA. TCRdb's processing, not the authors' own work, is the source of the V and J calls. Present in this sample are 360,000 or so distinct CDR3 sequences, 11% of which were seen just once. The ten biggest clones cover more than 15% of the sample.

The TCR originated in a man between 18 and 29 years old who received the YFV17D yellow fever vaccine. The sequences come from PBMCs, collected on the day of the first yellow fever vaccination. The rearranged chain carries TRBV28 and TRBJ2-1; TRBD1 is a weak D gene call, 6 bases matching. This receptor carries the CDR3 CASDENREAYNEQFF. DNA sequence: TGTGCCAGCGATGAGAACAGGGAAGCCTACAATGAGCAGTTCTTC.